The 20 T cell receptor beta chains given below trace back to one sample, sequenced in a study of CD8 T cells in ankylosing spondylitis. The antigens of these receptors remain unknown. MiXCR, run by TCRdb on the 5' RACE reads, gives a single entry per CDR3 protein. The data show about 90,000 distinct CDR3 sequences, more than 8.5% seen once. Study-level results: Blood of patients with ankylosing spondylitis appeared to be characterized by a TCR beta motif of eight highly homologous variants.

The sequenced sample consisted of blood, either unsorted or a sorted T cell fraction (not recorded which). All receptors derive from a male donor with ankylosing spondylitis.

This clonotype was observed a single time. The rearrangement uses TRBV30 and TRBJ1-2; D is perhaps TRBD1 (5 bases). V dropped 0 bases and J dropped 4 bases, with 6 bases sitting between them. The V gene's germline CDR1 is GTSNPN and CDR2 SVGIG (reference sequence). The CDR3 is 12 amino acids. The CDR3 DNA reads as TGTGCCTGGAGTGTAAGGGGCTATGGCTACACCTTC. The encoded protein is CAWSVRGYGYTF.

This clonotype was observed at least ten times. The CDR3 is CASSLGASGNTIYF. CDR3 bases: TGTGCCAGCAGCTTAGGGGCCTCTGGAAACACCATATATTTT. This sequence joins TRBV13 and TRBJ1-3; D gene ambiguous. The CDR3 is made up of 14 amino acids. The germline V and J ends were trimmed by 0 bases and 0 bases, with 3 bases remaining between them. Germline-derived CDR1 and CDR2 are PRHDT and FYEKMQ (reference sequence).

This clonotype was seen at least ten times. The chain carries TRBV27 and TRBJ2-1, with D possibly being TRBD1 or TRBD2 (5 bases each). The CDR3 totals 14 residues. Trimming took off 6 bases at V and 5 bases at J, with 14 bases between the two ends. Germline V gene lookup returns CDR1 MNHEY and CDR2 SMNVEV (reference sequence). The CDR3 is CASRHGGVNNEQFF. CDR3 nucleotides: TGTGCCAGCAGGCATGGGGGAGTTAACAATGAGCAGTTCTTC.

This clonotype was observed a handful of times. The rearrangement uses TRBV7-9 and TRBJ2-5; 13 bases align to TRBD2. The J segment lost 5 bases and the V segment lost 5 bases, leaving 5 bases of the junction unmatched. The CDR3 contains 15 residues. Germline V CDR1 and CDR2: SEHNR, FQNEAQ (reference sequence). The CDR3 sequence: CASSPPTSGRETQYF. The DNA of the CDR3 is TGTGCCAGCAGCCCTCCGACTAGCGGGAGGGAGACCCAGTACTTC.

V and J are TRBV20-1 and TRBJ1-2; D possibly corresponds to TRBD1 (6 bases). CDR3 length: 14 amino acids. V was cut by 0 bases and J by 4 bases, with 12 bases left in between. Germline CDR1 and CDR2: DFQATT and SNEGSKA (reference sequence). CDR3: CSARDRGGVYGYTF. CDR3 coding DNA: TGCAGTGCTAGAGATCGAGGGGGGGTCTATGGCTACACCTTC.

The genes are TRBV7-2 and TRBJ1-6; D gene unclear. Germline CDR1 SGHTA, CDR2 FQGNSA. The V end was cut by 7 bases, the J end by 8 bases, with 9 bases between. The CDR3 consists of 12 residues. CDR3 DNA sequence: TGTGCCAGCAAACTGGACGATTCACCCCTCCACTTT. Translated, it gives CASKLDDSPLHF.

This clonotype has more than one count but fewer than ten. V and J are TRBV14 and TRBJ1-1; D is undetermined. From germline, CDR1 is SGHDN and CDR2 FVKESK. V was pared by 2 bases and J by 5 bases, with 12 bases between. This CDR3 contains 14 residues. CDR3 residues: CASSQRQAGTEAFF. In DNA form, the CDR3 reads TGTGCCAGCAGCCAAAGACAAGCAGGTACTGAAGCTTTCTTT.

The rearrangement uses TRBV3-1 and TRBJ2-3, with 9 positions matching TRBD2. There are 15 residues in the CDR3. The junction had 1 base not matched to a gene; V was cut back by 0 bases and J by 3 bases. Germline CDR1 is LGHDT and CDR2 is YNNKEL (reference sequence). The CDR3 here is CASSQEREGTDTQYF. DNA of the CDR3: TGTGCCAGCAGCCAAGAGCGGGAGGGGACAGATACGCAGTATTTT.

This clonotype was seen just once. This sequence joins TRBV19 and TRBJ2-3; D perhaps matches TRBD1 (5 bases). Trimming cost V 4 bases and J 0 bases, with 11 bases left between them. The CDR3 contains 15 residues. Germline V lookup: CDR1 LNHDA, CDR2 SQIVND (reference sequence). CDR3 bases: TGTGCCAGTAGTACATGGACACTTAGCACAGATACGCAGTATTTT. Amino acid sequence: CASSTWTLSTDTQYF.

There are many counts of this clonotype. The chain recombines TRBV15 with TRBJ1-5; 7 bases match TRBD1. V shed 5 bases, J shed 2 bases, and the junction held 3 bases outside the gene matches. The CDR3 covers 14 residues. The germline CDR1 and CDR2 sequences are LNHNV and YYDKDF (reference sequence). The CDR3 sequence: CATSQGEGNQPQHF. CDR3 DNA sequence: TGTGCCACCAGCCAGGGGGAAGGCAATCAGCCCCAGCATTTT.

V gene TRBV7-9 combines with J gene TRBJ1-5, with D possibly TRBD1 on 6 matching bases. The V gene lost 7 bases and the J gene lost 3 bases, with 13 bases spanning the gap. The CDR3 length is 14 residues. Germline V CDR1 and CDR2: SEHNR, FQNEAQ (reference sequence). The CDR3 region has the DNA TGTGCCAGCAATTCAGGGGAAGACAATCAGCCCCAGCATTTT. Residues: CASNSGEDNQPQHF.

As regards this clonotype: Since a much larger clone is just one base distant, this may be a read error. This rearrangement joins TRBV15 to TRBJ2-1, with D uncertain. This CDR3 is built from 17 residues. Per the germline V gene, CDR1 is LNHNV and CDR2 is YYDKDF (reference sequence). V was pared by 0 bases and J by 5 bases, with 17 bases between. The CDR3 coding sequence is TGTGCCACCAGCAGAGAGAGAGGTCTAGTTATCCACAATGAGCAGTTCTTC. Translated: CATSRERGLVIHNEQFF.

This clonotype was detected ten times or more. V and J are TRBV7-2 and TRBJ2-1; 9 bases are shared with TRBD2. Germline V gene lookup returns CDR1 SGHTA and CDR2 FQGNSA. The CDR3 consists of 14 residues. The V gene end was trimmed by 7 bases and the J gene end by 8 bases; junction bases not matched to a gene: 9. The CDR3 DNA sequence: TGTGCCAGCATCCCCGGGACTAGCATAGATGAGCAGTTCTTC. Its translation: CASIPGTSIDEQFF. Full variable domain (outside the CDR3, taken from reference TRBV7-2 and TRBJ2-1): GAGVSQSPSNKVTEKGKDVELRCDPISGHTALYWYRQSLGQGLEFLIYFQGNSAPDKSGLPSDRFSAERTGGSVSTLTIQRTQQEDSAVYLCASIPGTSIDEQFFGPGTRLTVL.

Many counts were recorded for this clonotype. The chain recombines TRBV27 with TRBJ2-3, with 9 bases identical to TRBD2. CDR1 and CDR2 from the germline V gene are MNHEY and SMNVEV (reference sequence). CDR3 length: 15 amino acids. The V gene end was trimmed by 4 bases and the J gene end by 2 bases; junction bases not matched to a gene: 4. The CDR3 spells CASSYGLATTDTQYF. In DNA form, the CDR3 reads TGTGCCAGCAGTTACGGACTAGCGACCACAGATACGCAGTATTTT.

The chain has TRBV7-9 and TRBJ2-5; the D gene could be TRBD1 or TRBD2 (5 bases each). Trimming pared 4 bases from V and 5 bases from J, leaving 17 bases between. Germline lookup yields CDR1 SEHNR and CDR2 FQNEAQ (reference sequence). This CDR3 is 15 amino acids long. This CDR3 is CASSWPIGGWETQYF. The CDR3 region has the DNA TGTGCCAGCAGCTGGCCCATTGGGGGTTGGGAGACCCAGTACTTC.

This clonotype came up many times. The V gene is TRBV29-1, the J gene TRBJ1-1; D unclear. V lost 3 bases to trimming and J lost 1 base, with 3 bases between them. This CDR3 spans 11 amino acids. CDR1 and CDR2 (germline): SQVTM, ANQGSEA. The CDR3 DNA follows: TGCAGCGTTGAGGGGAACACTGAAGCTTTCTTT. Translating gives CSVEGNTEAFF.

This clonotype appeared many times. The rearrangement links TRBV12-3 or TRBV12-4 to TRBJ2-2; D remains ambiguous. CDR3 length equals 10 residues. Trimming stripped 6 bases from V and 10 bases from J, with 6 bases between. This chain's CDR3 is CASRAEELFF. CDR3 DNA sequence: TGTGCCAGCAGAGCCGAGGAGCTGTTTTTT.

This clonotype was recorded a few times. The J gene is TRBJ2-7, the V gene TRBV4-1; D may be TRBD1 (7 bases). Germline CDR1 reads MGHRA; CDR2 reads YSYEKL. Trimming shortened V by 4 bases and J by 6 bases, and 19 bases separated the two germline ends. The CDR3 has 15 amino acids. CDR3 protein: CASSLPGGTAAEQYF. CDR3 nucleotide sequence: TGCGCCAGCAGCCTCCCCGGCGGGACAGCAGCCGAGCAGTACTTC.

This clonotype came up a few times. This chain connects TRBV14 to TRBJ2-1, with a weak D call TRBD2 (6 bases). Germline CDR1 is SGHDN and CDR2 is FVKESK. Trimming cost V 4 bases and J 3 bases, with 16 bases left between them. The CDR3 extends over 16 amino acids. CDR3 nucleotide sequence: TGTGCCAGCAGCCCCTCTATGTGGGGGGACTACAATGAGCAGTTCTTC. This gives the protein CASSPSMWGDYNEQFF.

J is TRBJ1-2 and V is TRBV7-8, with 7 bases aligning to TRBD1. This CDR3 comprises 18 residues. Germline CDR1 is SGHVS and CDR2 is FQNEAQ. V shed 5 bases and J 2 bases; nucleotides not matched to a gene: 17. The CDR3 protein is CASSHPSETTGLNYGYTF. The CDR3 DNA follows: TGTGCCAGCAGCCACCCCTCCGAGACGACAGGGTTAAACTATGGCTACACCTTC.